This paragraph covers one T cell receptor beta chain sequence. The record originates from a study of T cells in tuberculosis. Background on the study: A South African cohort included IGRA-negative adolescents, latently infected IGRA-positive adolescents and adults with active tuberculosis.

Sequencing used immunoSEQ multiplex PCR; TCRdb keeps in-frame clones, though not all of them. The sample contains about 22,000 clones, around 97% of which appear only once. The CDR3 has 15 residues. CDR1 and CDR2 from the germline V gene are MNHNS and SASEGT. V was clipped by 4 bases and J by 1 base; unmatched bases: 5. The TCR comes from a donor between 10 and 35 years old with latent tuberculosis or without tuberculosis infection. The chain recombines TRBV6-1 with TRBJ2-5, with 8 bases that match TRBD2. Sequenced material: PBMCs. CDR3 region: CASSGRGGIQETQYF. In nucleotides, the CDR3 is TGTGCCAGCAGTGGACGCGGGGGGATCCAAGAGACCCAGTACTTC.